The clone carrying this TCR beta chain was recorded a few times. The CDR3 is 16 amino acids. The V end was cut by 4 bases, the J end by 3 bases, with 16 bases between. Germline lookup yields CDR1 LGHNA and CDR2 YSLEER. A single record per CDR3 protein comes from TCRdb applying MiXCR to the RT-PCR reads. This table holds more than 600,000 distinct CDR3 sequences, 12% to 15% found once. Sequencing was performed on memory CD4+ T cells from blood. The V call is TRBV4-3, the J call TRBJ1-3; D gene uncertain. This receptor was obtained from a female donor in good health, serving as a healthy control. The CDR3 loop is CASSPKATRDGNTIYF. The CDR3 bases are TGCGCCAGCAGCCCCAAAGCTACCCGGGATGGAAACACCATATATTTT.